Each of the 14 T cell receptor beta chains below was sequenced from the same sample in a study of shared T cell receptors in the human thymus. Method: immunoSEQ multiplex PCR; TCRdb's copy keeps in-frame clones and lacks some. The table has 720,000 or so clones, 70% to 90% seen once. A further study also used this sample, focusing on human thymus T cells.

Sample: thymocytes. These TCRs come from a girl under three years old with a congenital heart defect.

The chain carries TRBV27 and TRBJ1-1; TRBD1 aligns across 10 bases. The junction had 3 bases not matched to a gene; V was cut back by 6 bases and J by 5 bases. Germline V CDR1 and CDR2: MNHEY, SMNVEV (reference sequence). The CDR3 sequence is 13 residues long. The CDR3 loop is CASSPGQGTEAFF. The CDR3 nucleotides are TGTGCCAGCAGCCCGGGACAGGGGACTGAAGCTTTCTTT.

Only one count was recorded for this clone. The CDR3 does not end in the conserved phenylalanine or tryptophan, so this is likely a read error. It is unclear where the CDR3 begins or ends on the DNA, so no DNA is shown, and the CDR3 is as TCRdb lists it. The chain couples TRBV5-4 to TRBJ1-1; the table's TRBD1 call for D was not verified on the DNA. Germline assignment: CDR1 SGHNT and CDR2 YYREEE (reference sequence). The CDR3 length is 9 residues, termini included. CDR3 loop: CASSLLQGL.

This clone has just a few counts. The chain combines TRBV4-1 with TRBJ1-6; weak D call: TRBD1 (6 bases). The V and J ends lost 0 bases and 12 bases respectively, with 30 bases between them. CDR1 and CDR2 from the germline V gene are MGHRA and YSYEKL. The length of the CDR3 is 20 residues. Here the CDR3 reads CASSQESRPSLDSTLIPLHF. CDR3 nucleotides: TGCGCCAGCAGCCAAGAATCAAGGCCCAGTCTGGACAGCACCTTGATACCCCTCCACTTT.

The CDR3 is CASSLERGNGYTF. CDR3 DNA sequence: TGTGCCAGCAGCCTAGAGAGGGGGAATGGCTACACCTTC. The chain couples TRBV7-9 to TRBJ1-2, with D possibly matching TRBD1 (6 bases). This CDR3 contains 13 residues. V dropped 5 bases and J dropped 6 bases, with 13 bases sitting between them. CDR1 and CDR2 from the germline V gene are SEHNR and FQNEAQ (reference sequence).

DNA of the CDR3: TGTGCCAGCAGCCGAGGACAGGGCACACCCCTCCACTTT. It is translated as CASSRGQGTPLHF. The rearrangement links TRBV7-3 to TRBJ1-6, with 8 bases identical to TRBD1. Germline V gene data show CDR1 as SGHTA and CDR2 as FQGTGA. This CDR3 is built from 13 residues. J lost 11 bases, V lost 5 bases, and 5 bases had no gene match.

The gene calls are TRBV6-1 and TRBJ2-7, with D tentatively TRBD1 (6 bases). The CDR3 has 15 residues. Germline V gives CDR1 MNHNS, CDR2 SASEGT. V lost 7 bases, J lost 5 bases, and 21 bases lay in between. The CDR3 coding sequence is TGTGCCAGCACCGCCCCTTCCAGGGGCCGGGACGAGCAGTACTTC. As protein: CASTAPSRGRDEQYF.

J is TRBJ2-1 and V is TRBV5-1, with D tentatively TRBD2 (5 bases). Germline V lookup: CDR1 SGHRS, CDR2 YFSETQ. The CDR3 totals 12 residues. V was cut by 0 bases and J by 12 bases, with 10 bases left in between. The CDR3 protein is CASSLELGVQFF. The CDR3 region has the DNA TGCGCCAGCAGCTTGGAGTTGGGAGTGCAGTTCTTC.

The chain uses TRBV11-2 and TRBJ2-7; the match to TRBD1 covers 7 bases. Trimming removed 5 bases from V and 1 base from J; junction bases left unmatched: 5. Germline V gene sequence: CDR1 SGHAT, CDR2 FQNNGV. There are 14 residues in the CDR3. The CDR3 coding sequence is TGTGCCAGCAGCCACCGGGACAGTTCCTACGAGCAGTACTTC. It codes for CASSHRDSSYEQYF.

The CDR3 region is CASSLAVRHSKNIQYF. CDR3 in DNA: TGTGCCAGCAGTTTAGCGGTAAGGCATTCCAAAAACATTCAGTACTTC. The chain uses TRBV28 and TRBJ2-4; D not certain. The CDR3 loop spans 16 amino acids. CDR1 is MDHEN, CDR2 SYDVKM, per germline. V was trimmed by 2 bases and J by 2 bases, leaving 13 bases between them.

The genes are TRBV19 and TRBJ2-6; D possibly corresponds to TRBD1 (7 bases). The CDR3 is 19 residues long. V lost 4 bases and J 0 bases, leaving 19 bases between the germline ends. The germline V gene encodes CDR1 LNHDA and CDR2 SQIVND (reference sequence). CDR3 protein: CASSTYRGQDYSGANVLTF. In DNA form, the CDR3 reads TGTGCCAGTAGTACATACCGAGGACAGGACTACTCTGGGGCCAACGTCCTGACTTTC.

Concerning this clone itself: Germline is not matched at one junction end, which may reflect a read error. The chain uses TRBV5-1 and TRBJ2-7; 8 bases match TRBD2. Per germline, CDR1 SGHRS and CDR2 YFSETQ. There are 13 residues in the CDR3. CDR3 residues: CASSLRPQRGTRF. CDR3 coding DNA: TGCGCCAGCAGCTTGAGGCCCCAGCGGGGGACTAGATTT.

This clone was picked up one time. The chain links TRBV4-1 to TRBJ1-2; the D gene is possibly TRBD1 (5 bases). In germline, CDR1 is MGHRA, CDR2 YSYEKL. The CDR3 has 15 amino acids. V lost 1 base and J lost 2, with 11 bases in between. The CDR3 loop reads CASSQGRGSNYGYTF. CDR3 bases: TGCGCCAGCAGCCAAGGTAGGGGAAGCAACTATGGCTACACCTTC.

This chain uses TRBV4-1 with TRBJ1-4; weak D call: TRBD1 (6 bases). The V and J ends lost 0 bases and 2 bases respectively, with 22 bases between them. Germline V gives CDR1 MGHRA, CDR2 YSYEKL. The CDR3 contains 20 residues. The CDR3 loop reads CASSQDSGLGRGGTNEKLFF. The DNA for the CDR3 is TGCGCCAGCAGCCAAGATTCGGGGTTGGGGCGGGGGGGCACTAATGAAAAACTGTTTTTT.

This clone was seen a handful of times. The CDR3 bases are TGCGCCAGCAGCCAAGAAGGGGGGGGCCTGGGCTATGGCTACACCTTC. As protein: CASSQEGGGLGYGYTF. The rearrangement joins TRBV4-3 to TRBJ1-2; D is possibly TRBD1 (6 bases). This CDR3 is 16 amino acids long. Germline V gene sequence: CDR1 LGHNA, CDR2 YSLEER. V gave up 0 bases and J gave up 4 bases, with 15 bases separating them.